This T cell receptor (beta chain) was retrieved from a study of blood T cell repertoires in COVID-19. Study-level information: Samples of COVID-19 (acute and convalescent) were obtained from the United States, Italy and Spain. T cells, B-cell-depleted T cells, or PBMCs provided the cDNA or gDNA that served as material.

The germline V and J ends were trimmed by 6 bases and 5 bases, with 16 bases remaining between them. Germline values: CDR1 MDHEN, CDR2 SYDVKM. The CDR3 loop spans 14 amino acids. Per the original data handling: Estimation of nucleated cell counts relied on the amplification of reference gene primers. Method: immunoSEQ multiplex PCR; TCRdb's copy keeps in-frame clones and lacks some. For V, J and clone size, that table is used; D and trimming come from the DNA. This table holds under 150,000 clones, around three quarters found once. This clone has only one observation. Sequencing input: peripheral blood. The chain joins TRBV28 to TRBJ1-2, with D possibly being TRBD1 (6 bases). This clonotype was obtained from a woman older than 75 with acute or convalescent COVID-19. CDR3 sequence reads: CASRYSGTQYGYTF. As DNA, the CDR3 is TGTGCCAGCAGGTATTCAGGGACACAGTATGGCTACACCTTC.